The 5 T cell receptor beta chains below were found in one sample sequenced in a study of T cells expressing NK-cell markers. TCRdb reanalyzed the 5' RACE reads, giving one entry per CDR3 protein sequence and no DNA. The listing records 130,000 to 150,000 distinct CDR3 sequences. The sample consisted of blood T cells: a sorted CD56 or NKG2C T cell subset, CD4+ or CD8+ T cells, or bulk PBMC T cells (not recorded which). Receptors originate from a man between 18 and 29 years old in good health.

The J gene is TRBJ2-7, the V gene TRBV6-1. Germline V lookup: CDR1 MNHNS, CDR2 SASEGT. The CDR3 is 15 residues long. The CDR3 protein is CASSEAIIYSYEQYF.

V and J are TRBV19 and TRBJ2-7; TCRdb's D gene call, TRBD1, goes unchecked for lack of DNA. CDR3 length: 16 amino acids. Looked up from germline, CDR1 is LNHDA and CDR2 is SQIVND (reference sequence). The CDR3 is CASSMVPGQGTYEQYF.

The chain is built from TRBV11-1 and TRBJ2-7. The V gene's germline CDR1 is SGHAT and CDR2 FQDESV (reference sequence). This CDR3 region has 15 residues. The CDR3 here is CASSFSTGLSYEQYF. The complete variable domain, with remaining parts taken from reference TRBV11-1 and TRBJ2-7, reads EAEVAQSPRYKITEKSQAVAFWCDPISGHATLYWYRQILGQGPELLVQFQDESVVDDSQLPKDRFSAERLKGVDSTLKIQPAELGDSAMYLCASSFSTGLSYEQYFGPGTRLTVT.

V and J are TRBV19 and TRBJ2-5; TCRdb designates TRBD1, a call that cannot be tested without DNA. This CDR3 is 13 amino acids long. In germline, CDR1 is LNHDA, CDR2 SQIVND (reference sequence). This CDR3 is CASSLGVTSASYF.

The chain combines TRBV20-1 with TRBJ1-1. Per germline, CDR1 DFQATT and CDR2 SNEGSKA (reference sequence). This CDR3 spans 12 amino acids. CDR3 loop: CSAQDKNTEAFF.